The 14 T cell receptor beta chains below were found in one sample sequenced in a study of PD-1 blockade in classical Hodgkin lymphoma. Patients all relapsed after autologous stem cell transplantation, and there was variation in brentuximab vedotin exposure. Profiling relied on immunoSEQ multiplex PCR, and the TCRdb table lists in-frame clones only, not all of them. In the table there are tens of thousands of clones, roughly 80% of which are singletons. Sequences were derived from peripheral blood mononuclear cells (PBMCs), sampled at baseline. The receptors stem from a human donor with classical Hodgkin lymphoma.

The chain employs TRBV5-1 and TRBJ2-5; TRBD1 matches 10 bases. The germline gives CDR1 SGHRS, CDR2 YFSETQ. The CDR3 is made up of 15 amino acids. V dropped 0 bases and J dropped 3; count of bases not matched to a gene: 2. The CDR3 DNA follows: TGCGCCAGCAGCTTGGCCGGGACAGGGGAAGAGACCCAGTACTTC. It yields the protein CASSLAGTGEETQYF.

The CDR3 nucleotides read TGTGCCAGCAGCCCCTACACAGATACGCAGTATTTT. Its translation: CASSPYTDTQYF. The rearrangement links TRBV13 to TRBJ2-3; no firm D call. Germline CDR1 reads PRHDT; CDR2 reads FYEKMQ (reference sequence). Deletions cut 5 bases from V and 2 bases from J, with 5 bases between. The CDR3 is 12 residues long.

J is TRBJ2-1 and V is TRBV27; 7 bases match TRBD2. The length of the CDR3 is 14 residues. CDR1 is MNHEY, CDR2 SMNVEV, per germline (reference sequence). After removal of 3 bases from V and 4 bases from J, the junction contained 3 bases not matched to a gene. This chain's CDR3 is CASSFAGAYNEQFF. The CDR3 DNA reads as TGTGCCAGCAGTTTTGCGGGAGCTTACAATGAGCAGTTCTTC.

This clone has a single count. This chain uses TRBV7-2 with TRBJ1-4; tentatively, D is TRBD1 (5 bases). Between the trimmed V and J ends, which lost 2 bases and 3 bases, there was a span of 10 bases. The CDR3 contains 15 residues. Germline lookup yields CDR1 SGHTA and CDR2 FQGNSA. In nucleotides, the CDR3 is TGTGCCAGCAGCTTAAGGCCGGGGGCTAATGAAAAACTGTTTTTT. Encoded protein: CASSLRPGANEKLFF.

The rearrangement links TRBV5-4 to TRBJ1-1, with 7 nucleotides matching TRBD1. Germline loops: CDR1 SGHNT, CDR2 YYREEE (reference sequence). The CDR3 length is 16 residues. V shed 5 bases and J 3 bases; nucleotides not matched to a gene: 13. CDR3 sequence (DNA): TGTGCCAGCAGTCGCAAGGCGGGGACAGAAGACACTGAAGCTTTCTTT. This translates into CASSRKAGTEDTEAFF.

The rearrangement uses TRBV5-4 and TRBJ2-1; D uncertain. V was clipped by 5 bases and J by 7 bases, with 16 bases between them. CDR3 size: 14 residues. The germline V gene encodes CDR1 SGHNT and CDR2 YYREEE (reference sequence). The CDR3 reads CASRLFLAANEQFF. The CDR3, as DNA: TGTGCCAGCAGGCTCTTTCTTGCGGCTAATGAGCAGTTCTTC.

This clone was detected once. The V gene is TRBV2, the J gene TRBJ2-3, with 12 positions matching TRBD2. The CDR3 runs to 19 residues. The V segment lost 3 bases and the J segment 1 base; nucleotides outside the gene matches: 11. Germline-derived CDR1 and CDR2 are SNHLY and FYNNEI. In nucleotides, the CDR3 is TGTGCCAGCAGTGACCGACGAGGACTAGCGGGATTCCGCACAGATACGCAGTATTTT. It encodes CASSDRRGLAGFRTDTQYF.

The chain couples TRBV5-1 to TRBJ2-3; D is unclear. Trimming left V 2 bases short and J 0 bases short, with 7 bases between. The CDR3 runs to 14 residues. Germline CDR1 reads SGHRS; CDR2 reads YFSETQ. The CDR3 DNA reads as TGCGCCAGCAGCTTACAACCTAGCACAGATACGCAGTATTTT. The encoded protein is CASSLQPSTDTQYF.

The V and J genes are TRBV6-1 and TRBJ2-7; TRBD1 agrees at 10 bases. This CDR3 has 13 amino acids. From germline, CDR1 is MNHNS and CDR2 SASEGT. V lost 11 bases to trimming and J lost 2 bases; unmatched junction nucleotides: 6. In DNA form, the CDR3 reads TGTGCCGGGGGACAGGGGCCAGCCTACGAGCAGTACGTC. It yields the protein CAGGQGPAYEQYV.

The chain combines TRBV9 with TRBJ2-6; D ambiguous. Germline V gene lookup returns CDR1 SGDLS and CDR2 YYNGEE. This CDR3 spans 15 amino acids. Trimming shortened V by 1 base and J by 0 bases, and 5 bases separated the two germline ends. CDR3 in amino acids: CASSVRASGANVLTF. The CDR3 coding sequence is TGTGCCAGCAGCGTAAGGGCCTCTGGGGCCAACGTCCTGACTTTC.

The chain joins TRBV10-2 to TRBJ1-4; no reliable D call. The CDR3 contains 12 residues. The germline gives CDR1 WSHSY, CDR2 SAAADI. V was pared by 7 bases and J by 4 bases, with 7 bases between. CDR3 residues: CASKELNEKLFF. Here the CDR3 DNA reads TGCGCCAGCAAAGAGCTTAATGAAAAACTGTTTTTT.

V is TRBV9 and J is TRBJ2-3, with D unclear. Germline V gene sequence: CDR1 SGDLS, CDR2 YYNGEE. The CDR3 spans 15 residues. Trimming left V 4 bases short and J 4 bases short, with 16 bases between. The chain's CDR3 is CASSYRLQSADTQYF. In nucleotides, the CDR3 is TGTGCCAGCAGCTACCGACTCCAGTCCGCAGATACGCAGTATTTT.

The chain uses TRBV5-6 and TRBJ2-1, with a possible D match to TRBD2 (6 bases). The V gene's germline CDR1 is SGHDT and CDR2 YYEEEE. With 6 bases removed from V and 7 bases from J, the gap between germline ends came to 14 bases. This CDR3 region has 13 residues. The CDR3 spells CASIYAGRNEQFF. CDR3 DNA sequence: TGTGCCAGCATCTACGCGGGGCGTAATGAGCAGTTCTTC.

V and J are TRBV11-3 and TRBJ2-1; the D is unclear. CDR3 size: 13 residues. Germline CDR1 SGHNT, CDR2 YENEEA. V was pared by 6 bases and J by 6 bases, with 12 bases between. CDR3 in amino acids: CASRSPDPNEQFF. The CDR3 DNA reads as TGTGCCAGCAGATCCCCTGACCCCAATGAGCAGTTCTTC.